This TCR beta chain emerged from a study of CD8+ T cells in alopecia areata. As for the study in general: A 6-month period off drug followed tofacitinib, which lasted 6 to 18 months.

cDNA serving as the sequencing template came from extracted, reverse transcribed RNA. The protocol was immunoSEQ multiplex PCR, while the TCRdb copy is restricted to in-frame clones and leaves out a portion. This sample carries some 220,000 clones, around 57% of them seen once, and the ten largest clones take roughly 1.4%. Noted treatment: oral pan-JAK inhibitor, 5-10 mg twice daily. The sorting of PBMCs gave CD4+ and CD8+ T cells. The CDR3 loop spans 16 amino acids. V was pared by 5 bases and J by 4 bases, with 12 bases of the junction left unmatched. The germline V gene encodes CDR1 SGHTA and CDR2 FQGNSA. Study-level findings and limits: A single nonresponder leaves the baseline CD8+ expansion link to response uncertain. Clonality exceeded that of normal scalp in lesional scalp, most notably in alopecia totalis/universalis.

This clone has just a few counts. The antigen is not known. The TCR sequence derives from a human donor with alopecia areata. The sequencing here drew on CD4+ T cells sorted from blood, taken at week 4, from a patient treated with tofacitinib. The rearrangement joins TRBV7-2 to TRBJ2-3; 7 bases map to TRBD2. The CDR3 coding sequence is TGTGCCAGCAGCAGACAGCGGGGTGGTGCAGCAGATACGCAGTATTTT. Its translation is CASSRQRGGAADTQYF.